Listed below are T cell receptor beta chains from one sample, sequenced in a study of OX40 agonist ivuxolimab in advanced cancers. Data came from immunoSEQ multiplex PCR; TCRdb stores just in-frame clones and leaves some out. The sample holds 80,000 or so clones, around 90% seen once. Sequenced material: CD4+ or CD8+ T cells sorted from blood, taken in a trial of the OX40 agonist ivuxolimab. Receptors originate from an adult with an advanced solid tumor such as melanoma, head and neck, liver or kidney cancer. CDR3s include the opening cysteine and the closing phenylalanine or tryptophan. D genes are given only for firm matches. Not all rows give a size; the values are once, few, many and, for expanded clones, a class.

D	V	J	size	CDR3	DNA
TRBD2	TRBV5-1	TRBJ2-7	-	CASSSGTSGRGQYF	TGCGCCAGCAGCTCCGGGACTAGCGGGAGAGGGCAGTACTTC
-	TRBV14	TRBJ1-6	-	CASSQDPGAYNSPLHF	TGTGCCAGCAGCCAAGACCCAGGGGCCTATAATTCACCCCTCCACTTT
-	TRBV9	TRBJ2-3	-	CASSVQPSTDTQYF	TGTGCCAGCAGCGTACAGCCCAGCACAGATACGCAGTATTTT
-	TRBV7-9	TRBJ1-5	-	CASSFGGDQPQHF	TGTGCCAGCAGCTTTGGGGGGGATCAGCCCCAGCATTTT
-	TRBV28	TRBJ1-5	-	CASSPIQTWSGNQPQHF	TGTGCCAGCAGTCCGATTCAGACCTGGTCAGGCAATCAGCCCCAGCATTTT
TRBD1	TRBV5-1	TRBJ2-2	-	CASSSTGGIGTGELFF	TGCGCCAGCAGCTCGACAGGGGGCATCGGCACCGGGGAGCTGTTTTTT
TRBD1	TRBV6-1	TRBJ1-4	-	CASSHTGGGEKLFF	TGTGCCAGCAGCCATACAGGGGGGGGTGAAAAACTGTTTTTT
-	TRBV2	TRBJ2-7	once	CASSQADSYEQYF	TGTGCCAGCAGTCAAGCGGACTCCTACGAGCAGTACTTC
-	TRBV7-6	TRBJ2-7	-	CASTLRAELDYEQYF	TGTGCCAGCACTCTCAGGGCGGAATTGGACTACGAGCAGTACTTC
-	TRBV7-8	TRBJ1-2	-	CASSSGLFNYGYTF	TGTGCCAGCAGCTCGGGTCTCTTTAACTATGGCTACACCTTC
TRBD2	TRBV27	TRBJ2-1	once	CASSKLAGGSYNEQFF	TGTGCCAGCAGTAAACTAGCGGGAGGGTCCTACAATGAGCAGTTCTTC
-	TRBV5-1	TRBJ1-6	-	CASSLASSGGSNSPLHF	TGCGCCAGCAGCTTGGCTTCTTCTGGGGGCTCGAATTCACCCCTCCACTTT
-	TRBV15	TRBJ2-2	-	CATSRGAARADAGELFF	TGTGCCACCAGCAGAGGCGCCGCTAGGGCCGATGCCGGGGAGCTGTTTTTT
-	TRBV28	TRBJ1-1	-	CASSFSGFTEAFF	TGTGCCAGCAGTTTTTCAGGGTTCACTGAAGCTTTCTTT
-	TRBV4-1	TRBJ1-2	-	CASSQVNQGSRGYTF	TGCGCCAGCAGCCAAGTCAATCAGGGGTCTCGCGGCTACACCTTC
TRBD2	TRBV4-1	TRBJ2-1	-	CASSQVTSGGGEQFF	TGCGCCAGCAGCCAAGTTACTAGCGGGGGAGGTGAGCAGTTCTTC
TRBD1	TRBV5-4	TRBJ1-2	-	CASSSSRGVGYGYTF	TGTGCCAGCAGCTCCAGCAGGGGGGTTGGCTATGGCTACACCTTC
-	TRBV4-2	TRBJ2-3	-	CASSQDGTADTQYF	TGTGCCAGCAGCCAAGATGGGACCGCGGATACGCAGTATTTT
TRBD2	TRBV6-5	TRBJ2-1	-	CASRPGLAGGQEQFF	TGTGCCAGCAGGCCTGGACTAGCGGGAGGCCAGGAGCAGTTCTTC
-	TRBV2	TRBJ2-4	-	CASSDYAGLIGKNIQYF	TGTGCCAGCAGTGACTATGCGGGGCTAATTGGGAAAAACATTCAGTACTTC